The next 20 T cell receptor beta chains were all read from a single sample in a study of beta chain features in type 1 diabetes. Study-level results: Significant though moderate, a shortening of TCRB CDR3s appeared in all four CD4+ subsets of Type 1 diabetes patients.

Antigens for these TCRs are unknown. Sequencing targeted expressed TCRB transcripts, as all isolated RNA had been reverse transcribed. The assay was immunoSEQ multiplex PCR, and TCRdb's table has in-frame clones only and misses some. The repertoire has 640,000 or so clones, roughly an eighth of them found once; the top ten carry approximately 0.042%. The source material was naive CD4+ T cells from blood. The receptors come from a man aged 18 to 30 with type 1 diabetes.

The J gene is TRBJ2-5, the V gene TRBV2, with 7 bases fitting TRBD1. V shed 7 bases and J 5 bases; nucleotides not matched to a gene: 10. The CDR3 runs 14 residues. Germline CDR1 is SNHLY and CDR2 is FYNNEI. CDR3: CASNSDRAPETQYF. The CDR3 bases are TGTGCCAGCAACTCAGACAGGGCACCTGAGACCCAGTACTTC.

For this clone: One end of the junction fails to match germline, which may point to a read error. The chain links TRBV7-7 to TRBJ2-5; the D gene is possibly TRBD2 (7 bases). The length of the CDR3 is 15 residues. Germline V gene sequence: CDR1 SSHAT, CDR2 FNYEAQ (reference sequence). CDR3 nucleotide sequence: TGTGCTAGCAGTTTAGGGGGGGGAGCGGAAGAGACCCAGTACTTC. This sequence encodes CASSLGGGAEETQYF.

This clone occurred a few times. The chain joins TRBV5-1 to TRBJ2-7; D is uncertain. Germline V gene sequence: CDR1 SGHRS, CDR2 YFSETQ. The CDR3 is 16 amino acids. The V end was cut by 3 bases, the J end by 2 bases, with 18 bases between. Here the CDR3 DNA reads TGCGCCAGCAGCTCATCCCCCGGTGTACATCCCTACGAGCAGTACTTC. It encodes CASSSSPGVHPYEQYF.

The chain employs TRBV2 and TRBJ2-1, with D hard to call. The CDR3 consists of 14 residues. Trimming shortened V by 6 bases and J by 3 bases, and 12 bases separated the two germline ends. Germline CDR1 SNHLY, CDR2 FYNNEI. The CDR3 here is CASRSRRDYNEQFF. The CDR3 region has the DNA TGTGCCAGCAGGAGCCGAAGGGACTACAATGAGCAGTTCTTC.

This clone was seen only a few times. The chain joins TRBV5-1 to TRBJ2-5; D possibly corresponds to TRBD1 (6 bases). Trimming took 2 bases from V and 5 from J, leaving 16 bases between them. The germline V gene has CDR1 SGHRS and CDR2 YFSETQ. The CDR3 is 15 residues long. The CDR3 reads CASSFARGSSETQYF. In DNA form, the CDR3 reads TGCGCCAGCAGCTTTGCCAGGGGCTCGTCGGAGACCCAGTACTTC.

This clone was seen a handful of times. The rearrangement links TRBV28 to TRBJ1-1; D is ambiguous. CDR1 is MDHEN, CDR2 SYDVKM, per germline. The CDR3 loop spans 13 amino acids. The germline V and J ends were trimmed by 5 bases and 1 base, with 8 bases remaining between them. The CDR3 region has the DNA TGTGCCAGCAGTCGAGAGCAGAACACTGAAGCTTTCTTT. Protein product: CASSREQNTEAFF.

This clone was observed once. The chain combines TRBV5-1 with TRBJ1-2; D is ambiguous. Trimming left V 4 bases short and J 4 bases short, with 17 bases between. Germline V gives CDR1 SGHRS, CDR2 YFSETQ. The CDR3 runs 15 residues. The CDR3 DNA follows: TGCGCCAGCAGCCCCGATACGGGGAACCCCTATGGCTACACCTTC. Translation: CASSPDTGNPYGYTF.

This clone was recorded only once. The V and J genes are TRBV6-1 and TRBJ2-5; no reliable D call. V was clipped by 3 bases and J by 5 bases, with 16 bases between them. Germline CDR1 is MNHNS and CDR2 is SASEGT. This CDR3 is 15 amino acids long. Here the CDR3 DNA reads TGTGCCAGCAGTGACCGTGGCCGTCTGACGGAGACCCAGTACTTC. Amino acid sequence: CASSDRGRLTETQYF.

This clone was seen a few times. The chain employs TRBV7-9 and TRBJ1-4; TRBD1 might be the D (5 bases). CDR1 and CDR2 from the germline V gene are SEHNR and FQNEAQ (reference sequence). V was trimmed by 2 bases and J by 0 bases, leaving 10 bases between them. This CDR3 is built from 16 residues. The CDR3 loop reads CASSLRRGPTNEKLFF. The CDR3 bases are TGTGCCAGCAGCTTACGGCGGGGACCAACTAATGAAAAACTGTTTTTT.

This clone was counted only a few times. The chain is built from TRBV5-4 and TRBJ2-7; D perhaps matches TRBD2 (6 bases). The CDR3 is made up of 15 amino acids. Germline V lookup: CDR1 SGHNT, CDR2 YYREEE (reference sequence). Trimming took 4 bases from V and 3 from J, leaving 17 bases between them. The CDR3: CASSPQSGSRYEQYF. For the CDR3, the DNA is TGTGCCAGCAGCCCCCAAAGCGGGTCACGCTACGAGCAGTACTTC.

Concerning this clone: This CDR3 is also generated by other DNA sequences in the sample. V gene TRBV30 combines with J gene TRBJ2-3; possibly TRBD2 for D (6 bases). Trimming shortened V by 5 bases and J by 4 bases, and 7 bases separated the two germline ends. Germline CDR1 GTSNPN, CDR2 SVGIG (reference sequence). CDR3 length: 11 amino acids. The CDR3 region has the DNA TGTGCCTGGTCGGGGGCAGATACGCAGTATTTT. It encodes CAWSGADTQYF.

This clone occurred a few times. The chain employs TRBV10-3 and TRBJ2-3; D ambiguous. Trimming cost V 3 bases and J 6 bases, with 10 bases left between them. This CDR3 region has 13 residues. Germline V gene sequence: CDR1 ENHRY, CDR2 SYGVKD. The CDR3 DNA reads TGTGCCATCAGTGAAAGACCGCCCGATACGCAGTATTTT. Protein product: CAISERPPDTQYF.

This clone has more than one count but fewer than ten. The V call is TRBV2, the J call TRBJ1-1; D possibly corresponds to TRBD1 (5 bases). Per the germline V gene, CDR1 is SNHLY and CDR2 is FYNNEI. The CDR3 loop spans 13 amino acids. Trimming left V 6 bases short and J 7 bases short, with 15 bases between. The CDR3: CASRKGPGFEAFF. The CDR3 DNA follows: TGTGCCAGCAGAAAGGGGCCCGGATTTGAAGCTTTCTTT.

V and J are TRBV18 and TRBJ1-5, with D uncertain. The CDR3 has 15 amino acids. Trimming took off 0 bases at V and 4 bases at J, with 10 bases between the two ends. CDR1 KGHSH and CDR2 LQKENI come from the germline V gene. In DNA, the CDR3 is TGTGCCAGCTCACCACCGTCCGGGGAGAATCAGCCCCAGCATTTT. Its protein product is CASSPPSGENQPQHF.

A few counts support this clone. The gene calls are TRBV7-9 and TRBJ1-2; 7 positions match TRBD1. Germline V lookup: CDR1 SEHNR, CDR2 FQNEAQ (reference sequence). V gave up 5 bases and J gave up 0 bases; unmatched junction bases: 12. CDR3 size: 17 residues. The CDR3 is CASSPGGTAPANYGYTF. The CDR3 bases are TGTGCCAGCAGCCCCGGAGGGACAGCCCCAGCTAACTATGGCTACACCTTC.

This clone was recorded a few times. The gene calls are TRBV5-4 and TRBJ2-2; D is possibly TRBD1 (6 bases). The V gene lost 0 bases and the J gene lost 8 bases, with 17 bases spanning the gap. The length of the CDR3 is 16 residues. Germline-derived CDR1 and CDR2 are SGHNT and YYREEE (reference sequence). The CDR3 coding sequence is TGTGCCAGCAGCTTGGACCCAGGGGTGTCAGGAGGGGAGCTGTTTTTT. Translated: CASSLDPGVSGGELFF.

This clone was picked up a small number of times. The genes are TRBV6-5 and TRBJ2-7; no firm D call. CDR3 length equals 13 residues. The germline gives CDR1 MNHEY, CDR2 SVGAGI. V lost 2 bases, J lost 4 bases, and 9 bases lay in between. The CDR3 DNA follows: TGTGCCAGCAGTTACAACCCAGCATACGAGCAGTACTTC. This sequence encodes CASSYNPAYEQYF.

This clone was found a few times. The chain uses TRBV7-8 and TRBJ2-2; D is unclear. Trimming left V 5 bases short and J 2 bases short, with 15 bases between. CDR1 is SGHVS, CDR2 FQNEAQ, per germline. The CDR3 spans 16 residues. CDR3 DNA: TGTGCCAGCAGCCCGGGTGGGCGGAGCAACACCGGGGAGCTGTTTTTT. Translation: CASSPGGRSNTGELFF.

This clone was observed a few times. The rearrangement joins TRBV7-2 to TRBJ2-3, with D unclear. Trimming removed 5 bases from V and 6 bases from J, with 15 bases in between. Germline V gives CDR1 SGHTA, CDR2 FQGNSA. The CDR3 length is 14 residues. The DNA of the CDR3 is TGTGCCAGCAGCCTCCGCCCTATGTCGGATACGCAGTATTTT. It yields the protein CASSLRPMSDTQYF. Together with reference TRBV7-2 and TRBJ2-3, the CDR3 gives the full variable domain: GAGVSQSPSNKVTEKGKDVELRCDPISGHTALYWYRQSLGQGLEFLIYFQGNSAPDKSGLPSDRFSAERTGGSVSTLTIQRTQQEDSAVYLCASSLRPMSDTQYFGPGTRLTVL.

In DNA, the CDR3 is TGTGCCAGCAGCTTAGAGCTCGGGAGCTACGAGCAGTACTTC. Amino acids: CASSLELGSYEQYF. This chain connects TRBV7-8 to TRBJ2-7; D may be TRBD2 (6 bases). The V gene lost 1 base and the J gene lost 3 bases, with 10 bases spanning the gap. Germline lookup yields CDR1 SGHVS and CDR2 FQNEAQ. CDR3 length: 14 residues.